This T cell receptor (beta chain) was recovered during a study of tumor-infiltrating lymphocytes in localized non-small cell lung cancer (TCRdb year 2021). Regarding the study in general: The cohort covered several histologies, both smokers and never-smokers, and patients whose samples were collected after neoadjuvant chemotherapy. The overall ICON cohort was composed of roughly 150 surgical patients with localized non-small cell lung cancer whose tumors were resected. From each patient came resected tumor tissue plus uninvolved lung tissue from that same patient, and the uninvolved lung tissue was described as non-adjacent to the tumor. A total of approximately 50 patients were part of the paired comparison of immunoSEQ T-cell fraction between tumor and uninvolved lung. The same patients underwent several integrated assays, with TCR sequencing performed together with flow cytometry, multiplex immunofluorescence, RNA-seq, exome sequencing and proteomics.

The T-cell fraction in tumor and uninvolved lung tissue was obtained from TCR sequencing using the immunoSEQ assay. In the authors' own workflow: In the survival analysis, patients were divided into a high T-cell fraction group (upper tertile) and a low T-cell fraction group (lower two tertiles), and the two groups were compared using a log-rank test. A signed-rank test was used to check for differences in T-cell fraction between paired tumor and uninvolved lung. TCRdb carries this immuneACCESS record with in-frame sequences only. Its versions omit some clonotypes, under half of them owing to an unresolved V gene in the studies checked, with the rest unexplained. V and J calls and clone size are copied from that table; D and trimming were computed from the DNA. For this sample there are over 10,000 clones; around four fifths appear just once. Approximately 15% of the sample is taken by the ten largest.

This clone has more than one count but fewer than ten. Its target antigen remains unknown. One base away there is no much larger clone; base qualities are not given. The first patient joined ICON in April 2016, and enrollment wrapped up when the last patient was enrolled in the second half of 2018. From a subcohort of 76 patients, fresh tumor and matched uninvolved tissue were collected for in-depth immune analyses, including TCR sequencing. DNA isolated from bulk tissue, without cell sorting, was used for TCR sequencing. Ends trimmed: V by 5 bases, J by 9 bases; bases unmatched to a gene: 10. The CDR3 runs 16 amino acids, cysteine and phenylalanine included. Only the CDR3 DNA stays, 48 bases, in frame from base 1. CDR1 is given as SNHLY and CDR2 as FYNNEI, both from the germline V gene. Points the paper makes about the study in general: No difference in TCR-derived T-cell fraction was observed between the flow cytometry-defined immunotypes IM1 (good prognosis) and IM2 (poor prognosis). Assay coverage varied across patients depending on available tissue quantity, so only a subset of the cohort had TCR sequencing. Because different assays used different pieces of the same tissue, technical variation could not be distinguished from intratumor heterogeneity. Consistent with immunofluorescence CD3 counts, TCRbeta sequencing supported greater T cell infiltration in tumors than in uninvolved lung tissue.

This sequence was found in a human donor with non-small cell lung cancer. The chain joins TRBV2 to TRBJ2-1; 13 nucleotides in the junction match TRBD2. Input material: uninvolved lung tissue not adjacent to the tumor. The nucleotides are TGTGCCAGCAGTTATACCACTAGCGGGAGGGCCTCTGAGCAGTTCTTC. The translation is CASSYTTSGRASEQFF.